This T cell receptor (beta chain) was identified in a study of T cell changes during pregnancy in multiple sclerosis. Measured with immunoSEQ multiplex PCR; TCRdb has only the in-frame clones, and not every one. Altogether 69,000 or so clones are present, roughly 92% being singletons, with the ten largest covering about 2%. Sequencing used peripheral blood, obtained before pregnancy. The TCR comes from a female donor with multiple sclerosis, enrolled in a pregnancy study.

CDR3 amino acids: CASSMVPSGSSTDTQYF. In nucleotides, the CDR3 is TGTGCCAGTAGTATGGTTCCTAGCGGATCTAGCACAGATACGCAGTATTTT. V gene TRBV19 combines with J gene TRBJ2-3, with 7 nucleotides matching TRBD2. This CDR3 is 17 amino acids long. Germline trimming cut 3 bases from V and 0 bases from J; bases unmatched to any gene: 9. Germline CDR1 LNHDA, CDR2 SQIVND (reference sequence).